This T cell receptor (beta chain) was identified in a study of T cells after posttransplantation cyclophosphamide. Notes on the study in general: Recipient CMV seropositivity and CMV reactivation strongly tracked TRB clonality. Skin or GI-infiltrating T cells shared few TRB sequences with blood. Donor-recipient repertoire similarity was low at 1-2 months, rising over year one.

Germline lookup yields CDR1 ENHRY and CDR2 SYGVKD. The CDR3 loop spans 13 amino acids. The V and J ends lost 7 bases and 2 bases, in that order; junction bases with no gene match: 2. Note on this clone: No antigen is known for it.

This related bone marrow graft donor gave peripheral blood on the day of marrow donation. Using immunoSEQ multiplex PCR, the repertoire was profiled, and TCRdb retains in-frame clones only, with some absent. The sample yields about 44,000 clones, without any singletons. The sequenced sample consisted of PBMCs. The V call is TRBV10-3, the J call TRBJ2-5; 9 positions match TRBD2. This sequence was found in a man aged 40-50 years in good health, CMV-negative, and a related stem cell transplant donor. CDR3 coding DNA: TGTGCCATCAAAACTAGCGGGCAAGAGACCCAGTACTTC. Its translation: CAIKTSGQETQYF.